This record concerns one TCR beta chain sequence. How the authors handled the data: Scientists estimated how many nucleated cells there were by amplifying reference gene primers. Clones were sequenced by immunoSEQ multiplex PCR, and TCRdb holds only the in-frame ones, with some missing. Clone size and the V and J calls come from that table; the DNA yielded D and trimming. The sample has under 300,000 clones, 85% seen once. The sample originates from a study of blood T cell repertoires in COVID-19. Looking at the study overall: Both acute and convalescent COVID-19 samples were obtained from the United States, Italy and Spain. Nucleic acid was either cDNA or gDNA, and it came from T cells, B-cell-depleted T cells, or PBMCs.

The V gene's germline CDR1 is SGHNT and CDR2 YYREEE (reference sequence). The CDR3 consists of 15 residues. Trimming took 3 bases from V and 0 from J, leaving 10 bases between them. The origin of this receptor is a human donor in a cohort sampled during active COVID-19. The sample comprised peripheral blood. V gene TRBV5-4 combines with J gene TRBJ2-4; possibly TRBD1 for D (6 bases). Here the CDR3 DNA reads TGTGCCAGCAGCTGGTCACAGGGAGCCAAAAACATTCAGTACTTC. It translates to CASSWSQGAKNIQYF.